These 30 T cell receptor beta chains were all obtained from the same sample, sequenced in a study of blood T cell repertoires in COVID-19. TCRdb's table, derived via immunoSEQ multiplex PCR, lists solely in-frame clones and lacks some. The data show 150,000 to 200,000 clones, 88% seen once. Sequenced: peripheral blood. Receptor source: a human donor in a cohort sampled during active COVID-19.

The chain combines TRBV12-5 with TRBJ1-2; D is unclear. V was clipped by 3 bases and J by 0 bases, with 11 bases between them. Germline CDR1 reads LGHNT; CDR2 reads FRNRAP. There are 15 residues in the CDR3. DNA of the CDR3: TGTGCTAGTGGTTTTCTCGAGGCCGCTAACTATGGCTACACCTTC. It translates to CASGFLEAANYGYTF. The variable domain in full, with the rest retrieved from reference TRBV12-5 and TRBJ1-2, is DARVTQTPRHKVTEMGQEVTMRCQPILGHNTVFWYRQTMMQGLELLAYFRNRAPLDDSGMPKDRFSAEMPDATLATLKIQPSEPRDSAVYFCASGFLEAANYGYTFGSGTRLTVV.

This chain uses TRBV19 with TRBJ2-3, with TRBD2 as a possible D gene (7 bases). CDR3 length equals 16 residues. The V end lost 6 bases, the J end lost 3 bases, and 19 bases lay between the germline ends. Germline values: CDR1 LNHDA, CDR2 SQIVND (reference sequence). The CDR3 DNA follows: TGTGCCAGTAGCCCTTGGGGGGGCTTCACGACAGATACGCAGTATTTT. This sequence encodes CASSPWGGFTTDTQYF.

Comment on this clone: This sample includes further DNA sequences coding for the same CDR3. The rearrangement links TRBV7-2 to TRBJ1-2; D may be TRBD1 (6 bases). There are 13 residues in the CDR3. Germline CDR1 and CDR2: SGHTA and FQGNSA. The V end was cut by 1 base, the J end by 4 bases, with 7 bases between. The CDR3, as DNA: TGTGCCAGCAGCTTAGAACAGGGCTATGGCTACACCTTC. This encodes CASSLEQGYGYTF.

The rearrangement links TRBV5-1 to TRBJ1-4; 8 nucleotides match TRBD1. CDR1 SGHRS and CDR2 YFSETQ come from the germline V gene. This CDR3 comprises 15 residues. V shed 4 bases and J 7 bases; nucleotides not matched to a gene: 9. CDR3 nucleotides: TGCGCCAGCAGCATAAACAGGGACAGGAGTGAAAAACTGTTTTTT. Its translation: CASSINRDRSEKLFF.

The chain recombines TRBV6-6 with TRBJ1-6; TRBD1 matches at 9 bases. This CDR3 has 16 amino acids. Trimming cost V 5 bases and J 10 bases; bases outside gene matches: 12. Germline loops: CDR1 MNHNY, CDR2 SVGAGI (reference sequence). Here the CDR3 reads CASSTGIGTGKSPLHF. Here the CDR3 DNA reads TGTGCCAGCAGTACGGGGATCGGGACAGGGAAATCACCCCTCCACTTT.

This chain connects TRBV6-1 to TRBJ2-3; 8 positions agree with TRBD1. Trimming removed 0 bases from V and 0 bases from J; junction bases left unmatched: 5. Per the germline V gene, CDR1 is MNHNS and CDR2 is SASEGT. The CDR3 has 17 residues. CDR3 residues: CASSEAIGQGSTDTQYF. CDR3 DNA sequence: TGTGCCAGCAGTGAAGCGATTGGACAGGGTAGCACAGATACGCAGTATTTT.

This sequence joins TRBV18 and TRBJ2-1, with TRBD2 matching over 7 bases. Germline CDR1 KGHSH, CDR2 LQKENI. The CDR3 spans 17 residues. V gave up 4 bases and J gave up 9 bases; unmatched junction bases: 18. In DNA form, the CDR3 reads TGTGCCAGCTCACTCTCGAGGGCTAGCGGCACCCTAGGTGAGCAGTTCTTC. Its translation: CASSLSRASGTLGEQFF.

V gene TRBV6-2 or TRBV6-3 combines with J gene TRBJ2-1; TRBD1 might be the D (5 bases). Trimming removed 2 bases at V and 3 bases at J, with 5 bases between. Germline V gives CDR1 MNHEY, CDR2 SVGEGT. There are 13 residues in the CDR3. The CDR3 loop is CASSYRGYNEQFF. The CDR3 bases are TGTGCCAGCAGTTACAGGGGCTACAATGAGCAGTTCTTC.

This clone is a singleton in its sample. This chain connects TRBV5-4 to TRBJ2-7; 12 nucleotides agree with TRBD1. The ends lost 6 bases at V and 6 bases at J; junction bases unmatched: 7. The length of the CDR3 is 14 residues. Germline V gene lookup returns CDR1 SGHNT and CDR2 YYREEE (reference sequence). The CDR3 nucleotides are TGTGCCAGCAAACCGGGACAGGGGGCTAGCGAGCAGTACTTC. Translation: CASKPGQGASEQYF.

The chain carries TRBV28 and TRBJ2-5; a possible D gene is TRBD1 (5 bases). Deletions cut 2 bases from V and 1 base from J, with 5 bases between. The CDR3 consists of 13 residues. Looked up from germline, CDR1 is MDHEN and CDR2 is SYDVKM. CDR3 coding DNA: TGTGCCAGCAGTTTAAGGGGCCAAGAGACCCAGTACTTC. It translates to CASSLRGQETQYF.

The gene calls are TRBV10-3 and TRBJ1-6; D gene ambiguous. Trimming removed 7 bases from V and 8 bases from J, with 18 bases in between. CDR1 and CDR2 (germline): ENHRY, SYGVKD. The CDR3 consists of 15 residues. CDR3 coding DNA: TGTGCCATCACCGAGACCGGGTTCGGAGATTCACCCCTCCACTTT. Its protein product is CAITETGFGDSPLHF.

This chain's CDR3 is CTSTPPDRPSGPSSYEQYF. The CDR3 DNA sequence: TGCACCAGCACTCCTCCCGACAGACCTAGCGGCCCGAGCTCCTACGAGCAGTACTTC. The chain joins TRBV1 to TRBJ2-7; the table calls TRBD2, which could not be checked here. TRBV1 is a recognized pseudogene. The CDR3 runs to 19 residues.

This clone was found once. This chain uses TRBV5-6 with TRBJ1-2; D is possibly TRBD1 (5 bases). Germline CDR1 and CDR2: SGHDT and YYEEEE. Between the trimmed V and J ends, which lost 4 bases and 5 bases, there was a span of 24 bases. This CDR3 spans 17 amino acids. The CDR3 sequence: CASSPLIGGSAFYGYTF. In DNA, the CDR3 is TGTGCCAGCAGCCCACTGATCGGGGGGAGCGCATTTTATGGCTACACCTTC.

V gene TRBV6-1 combines with J gene TRBJ2-2; D unresolved. This CDR3 is 13 amino acids long. Trimming took off 3 bases at V and 3 bases at J, with 5 bases between the two ends. CDR1 is MNHNS, CDR2 SASEGT, per germline. The CDR3 coding sequence is TGTGCCAGCAGTGATATCGACACCGGGGAGCTGTTTTTT. As protein: CASSDIDTGELFF.

The genes are TRBV5-6 and TRBJ1-2; 10 nucleotides agree with TRBD1. The V and J ends lost 0 bases and 3 bases, in that order; junction bases with no gene match: 2. This CDR3 is 15 amino acids long. Germline V CDR1 and CDR2: SGHDT, YYEEEE. The CDR3 is CASSLGGTGDYGYTF. CDR3 DNA sequence: TGTGCCAGCAGCTTGGGGGGGACAGGGGACTATGGCTACACCTTC.

This chain connects TRBV12-5 to TRBJ2-2; 8 bases are shared with TRBD2. Germline CDR1 is LGHNT and CDR2 is FRNRAP. V lost 3 bases and J lost 6; bases outside the gene matches: 0. The CDR3 loop spans 13 amino acids. Here the CDR3 DNA reads TGTGCTAGTGGTTTAGCGGGAGCCGGGGAGCTGTTTTTT. It encodes CASGLAGAGELFF.

The chain has TRBV5-1 and TRBJ2-1; TRBD1 matches at 7 bases. Losses at the gene ends were 3 bases for V and 4 bases for J; bases not matched to a gene: 4. The germline V gene has CDR1 SGHRS and CDR2 YFSETQ. The CDR3 extends over 14 amino acids. The CDR3 region is CASSSGQLYNEQFF. The CDR3 DNA reads as TGCGCCAGCAGCTCGGGACAGTTGTACAATGAGCAGTTCTTC.

The chain carries TRBV6-5 and TRBJ1-6, with 9 bases that match TRBD1. The germline gives CDR1 MNHEY, CDR2 SVGAGI. The length of the CDR3 is 14 residues. The junction had 3 bases not matched to a gene; V was cut back by 5 bases and J by 7 bases. The CDR3 bases are TGTGCCAGCAGTCCGGACAGGGGCAATTCACCCCTCCACTTT. Residues: CASSPDRGNSPLHF.

The gene calls are TRBV15 and TRBJ2-7, with 7 positions matching TRBD2. The CDR3 length is 14 residues. Germline values: CDR1 LNHNV, CDR2 YYDKDF (reference sequence). Unmatched junction bases numbered 6, after V lost 5 bases and J lost 2 bases. The CDR3 sequence: CATSRSAGAYEQYF. Here the CDR3 DNA reads TGTGCCACCAGCCGCTCGGCGGGGGCCTACGAGCAGTACTTC.

The V call is TRBV5-4, the J call TRBJ2-5, with TRBD1 matching over 8 bases. In germline, CDR1 is SGHNT, CDR2 YYREEE (reference sequence). The CDR3 has 15 residues. J gave up 5 bases and V 1 base, and 7 bases lay outside the gene matches. The CDR3 DNA reads TGTGCCAGCAGCTTGTTTCCAGGGGGCAGGGAGACCCAGTACTTC. Translation gives CASSLFPGGRETQYF.

This rearrangement joins TRBV5-1 to TRBJ2-1; TRBD2 agrees at 7 bases. This CDR3 has 14 residues. V lost 5 bases, J lost 7 bases, and 9 bases stayed unmatched. Germline V gene lookup returns CDR1 SGHRS and CDR2 YFSETQ. CDR3: CASRISGTLNEQFF. CDR3 nucleotides: TGCGCCAGCAGAATAAGCGGGACGCTTAATGAGCAGTTCTTC.

This chain uses TRBV6-6 with TRBJ1-1; unclear D gene. Germline-derived CDR1 and CDR2 are MNHNY and SVGAGI (reference sequence). The CDR3 is made up of 15 amino acids. Between the trimmed V and J ends, which lost 5 bases and 4 bases, there was a span of 17 bases. Here the CDR3 reads CASSPSHGLGTEAFF. Here the CDR3 DNA reads TGTGCCAGCAGTCCCAGCCACGGACTTGGCACTGAAGCTTTCTTT.

The chain combines TRBV5-4 with TRBJ2-7; TRBD2 matches at 8 bases. This CDR3 region has 15 residues. The J segment lost 7 bases and the V segment lost 0 bases, leaving 9 bases of the junction unmatched. Germline V CDR1 and CDR2: SGHNT, YYREEE (reference sequence). The CDR3, as DNA: TGTGCCAGCAGCTTGGCCGAAATAGCGGGGTCGGAGCAGTACTTC. Its protein product is CASSLAEIAGSEQYF.

The chain employs TRBV13 and TRBJ2-1, with 8 nucleotides matching TRBD2. The CDR3 runs 16 residues. CDR1 is PRHDT and CDR2 is FYEKMQ in the germline V gene (reference sequence). The V gene end was trimmed by 1 base and the J gene end by 6 bases; junction bases not matched to a gene: 8. CDR3 bases: TGTGCCAGCAGCTTAGTAGGCGGACTAGCCGCCAATGAGCAGTTCTTC. Its protein product is CASSLVGGLAANEQFF.

This clone has just one count. This chain links TRBV5-4 with TRBJ2-3; D is possibly TRBD1 (6 bases). CDR3 size: 12 residues. Trimming removed 10 bases at V and 1 base at J, with 10 bases between. CDR1 is SGHNT and CDR2 is YYREEE in the germline V gene (reference sequence). The CDR3 region has the DNA TGTGCCGCAGGGGCAGGCACAGATACGCAGTATTTT. The encoded protein is CAAGAGTDTQYF.

This rearrangement joins TRBV6-5 to TRBJ1-1; 7 bases line up with TRBD1. Germline CDR1 reads MNHEY; CDR2 reads SVGAGI. CDR3 length: 14 amino acids. Trimming removed 6 bases from V and 0 bases from J; junction bases left unmatched: 4. Here the CDR3 DNA reads TGTGCCAGCAGCAGACAGGGTATGAACACTGAAGCTTTCTTT. Translating it yields CASSRQGMNTEAFF.

The genes are TRBV5-1 and TRBJ1-3; D possibly corresponds to TRBD1 (5 bases). The CDR3 length is 16 residues. Germline loops: CDR1 SGHRS, CDR2 YFSETQ. Trimming took off 4 bases at V and 0 bases at J, with 14 bases between the two ends. This chain's CDR3 is CASSPQGSSSGNTIYF. The DNA for the CDR3 is TGCGCCAGCAGCCCGCAGGGATCCAGCTCTGGAAACACCATATATTTT.

The chain has TRBV3-1 (or the pseudogene TRBV3-2) and TRBJ1-1; 7 bases match TRBD1. V lost 4 bases to trimming and J lost 0 bases; unmatched junction nucleotides: 5. The CDR3 loop spans 15 amino acids. In germline, CDR1 is LGHDT, CDR2 YNNKEL (reference sequence). CDR3 amino acids: CASSPTTGVNTEAFF. The CDR3 DNA sequence: TGTGCCAGCAGCCCGACAACAGGGGTGAACACTGAAGCTTTCTTT.

This clone was seen a few times. The rearrangement joins TRBV14 to TRBJ2-7; 10 bases map to TRBD2. Unmatched junction bases numbered 6, after V lost 1 base and J lost 6 bases. Germline CDR1 is SGHDN and CDR2 is FVKESK. This CDR3 contains 15 residues. CDR3 DNA sequence: TGTGCCAGCAGCCAAGTTCGCCTAGCGGGAGTCGAGCAGTACTTC. This codes for CASSQVRLAGVEQYF.

The V gene is TRBV15, the J gene TRBJ2-2, with D perhaps TRBD1 (6 bases). Per germline, CDR1 LNHNV and CDR2 YYDKDF (reference sequence). This CDR3 has 15 residues. V lost 3 bases, J lost 1 base, and 9 bases lay in between. The CDR3 DNA follows: TGTGCCACCAGCAGGCGACAGGAGAACACCGGGGAGCTGTTTTTT. The encoded protein is CATSRRQENTGELFF.